Listed here are 24 T cell receptor beta chains from one sample, sequenced in a study of OX40 agonist ivuxolimab in advanced cancers. Clones were read by immunoSEQ multiplex PCR, and TCRdb kept only the in-frame ones, dropping some. This table has some 43,000 clones, just under 90% appearing once. Sample: CD4+ or CD8+ T cells sorted from blood, taken in a trial of the OX40 agonist ivuxolimab. The receptors were sampled from an adult with an advanced solid tumor such as melanoma, head and neck, liver or kidney cancer.

This clone was seen a single time. This chain connects TRBV9 to TRBJ2-4; a possible D gene is TRBD1 (6 bases). V was clipped by 0 bases and J by 8 bases, with 24 bases between them. The germline V gene encodes CDR1 SGDLS and CDR2 YYNGEE. CDR3 length: 18 amino acids. The CDR3 spells CASSVAGVGAGSNDIQYF. The CDR3 DNA is TGTGCCAGCAGCGTAGCTGGGGTGGGGGCAGGGAGTAACGACATTCAGTACTTC.

The gene calls are TRBV5-6 and TRBJ2-7, with 7 bases identical to TRBD2. J was trimmed by 2 bases and V by 2 bases; bases with no gene match: 4. The germline V gene has CDR1 SGHDT and CDR2 YYEEEE. This CDR3 has 14 residues. CDR3 DNA: TGTGCCAGCAGCTTCGGGAGGACGGCCTACGAGCAGTACTTC. This codes for CASSFGRTAYEQYF. Variable domain in full (rest from reference TRBV5-6 and TRBJ2-7): DAGVTQSPTHLIKTRGQQVTLRCSPKSGHDTVSWYQQALGQGPQFIFQYYEEEERQRGNFPDRFSGHQFPNYSSELNVNALLLGDSALYLCASSFGRTAYEQYFGPGTRLTVT.

This chain connects TRBV6-1 to TRBJ2-7; the match to TRBD1 covers 8 bases. The CDR3 has 13 amino acids. Germline loops: CDR1 MNHNS, CDR2 SASEGT. Trimming took 10 bases from V and 4 from J; bases not matched to a gene: 9. CDR3: CAIRDRLLYEQYF. The CDR3 coding sequence is TGTGCCATCCGGGACAGGCTCCTTTACGAGCAGTACTTC.

This rearrangement joins TRBV9 to TRBJ2-5, with no clear D. Germline values: CDR1 SGDLS, CDR2 YYNGEE. This CDR3 region has 14 residues. Trimming left V 7 bases short and J 1 base short, with 14 bases between. CDR3 in amino acids: CASGPTRAQETQYF. The CDR3 nucleotides are TGTGCCAGCGGACCCACCCGGGCCCAAGAGACCCAGTACTTC.

The V call is TRBV4-3, the J call TRBJ2-1; D is unclear. In germline, CDR1 is LGHNA, CDR2 YSLEER. V was trimmed by 0 bases and J by 8 bases, leaving 11 bases between them. This CDR3 contains 14 residues. The DNA for the CDR3 is TGCGCCAGCAGCCAAGACCGTTCTAGAGATGAGCAGTTCTTC. It codes for CASSQDRSRDEQFF.

V gene TRBV6-4 combines with J gene TRBJ2-3, with D perhaps being TRBD1 or TRBD2 (7 bases each). CDR1 is MRHNA and CDR2 is SNTAGT in the germline V gene. The CDR3 loop spans 16 amino acids. V gave up 6 bases and J gave up 1 base, with 17 bases separating them. CDR3 region: CASSLRQGGRTDTQYF. The CDR3, as DNA: TGTGCCAGCAGCCTACGACAGGGAGGGCGCACAGATACGCAGTATTTT.

The V gene is TRBV19, the J gene TRBJ2-5; the match to TRBD1 covers 9 bases. The CDR3 runs 15 residues. With V trimmed by 4 bases and J by 5 bases, 8 bases remained unmatched. Per the germline V gene, CDR1 is LNHDA and CDR2 is SQIVND (reference sequence). CDR3 residues: CASSKGTGIFETQYF. CDR3 coding DNA: TGTGCCAGTAGTAAAGGGACAGGGATTTTCGAGACCCAGTACTTC.

J is TRBJ1-1 and V is TRBV9; 8 bases are shared with TRBD1. V was clipped by 3 bases and J by 3 bases; unmatched bases: 1. Germline V gene sequence: CDR1 SGDLS, CDR2 YYNGEE. The CDR3 runs to 13 residues. This CDR3 is CASSGDRYTEAFF. DNA of the CDR3: TGTGCCAGCAGCGGGGACAGGTACACTGAAGCTTTCTTT.

This clone has only one observation. The chain has TRBV19 and TRBJ1-5; 8 bases line up with TRBD1. The germline V gene encodes CDR1 LNHDA and CDR2 SQIVND (reference sequence). V shed 6 bases and J 7 bases; nucleotides not matched to a gene: 14. This CDR3 has 16 residues. The chain's CDR3 is CASSSGQGESYQPQHF. The DNA for the CDR3 is TGTGCCAGTAGCAGCGGACAGGGAGAATCCTACCAGCCCCAGCATTTT.

The rearrangement links TRBV27 to TRBJ2-6; 7 bases fit TRBD1. Per the germline V gene, CDR1 is MNHEY and CDR2 is SMNVEV (reference sequence). The CDR3 runs to 19 residues. V gave up 6 bases and J gave up 0 bases; unmatched junction bases: 14. The CDR3 nucleotides read TGTGCCAGCAGCACGACCGGGACAGACAATTACTCTGGGGCCAACGTCCTGACTTTC. This gives the protein CASSTTGTDNYSGANVLTF.

The gene calls are TRBV5-4 and TRBJ1-6, with 7 nucleotides matching TRBD1. Germline V gene lookup returns CDR1 SGHNT and CDR2 YYREEE (reference sequence). Trimming took 2 bases from V and 7 from J; bases not matched to a gene: 6. There are 15 residues in the CDR3. This CDR3 reads CASSLWTGGNSPLHF. In DNA form, the CDR3 reads TGTGCCAGCAGCTTATGGACAGGAGGGAATTCACCCCTCCACTTT.

The rearrangement links TRBV9 to TRBJ2-1; D is uncertain. There are 11 residues in the CDR3. The germline gives CDR1 SGDLS, CDR2 YYNGEE. V was pared by 2 bases and J by 8 bases, with 5 bases between. CDR3 protein: CASSVTDEQFF. CDR3 nucleotide sequence: TGTGCCAGCAGCGTCACGGATGAGCAGTTCTTC.

This sequence joins TRBV15 and TRBJ1-5; possibly TRBD1 for D (6 bases). The V gene's germline CDR1 is LNHNV and CDR2 YYDKDF (reference sequence). Trimming removed 0 bases at V and 5 bases at J, with 17 bases between. The CDR3 runs 17 residues. This chain's CDR3 is CATSRDQGTGLDQPQHF. In DNA, the CDR3 is TGTGCCACCAGCAGAGATCAGGGAACAGGGCTCGATCAGCCCCAGCATTTT.

The V gene is TRBV4-1, the J gene TRBJ2-1; 11 bases fit TRBD2. CDR1 is MGHRA and CDR2 is YSYEKL in the germline V gene. This CDR3 has 19 amino acids. Trimming removed 0 bases from V and 0 bases from J; junction bases left unmatched: 7. CDR3 coding DNA: TGCGCCAGCAGCCAAGATGAACTAGCGGGGGCGGGCTCCTACAATGAGCAGTTCTTC. The encoded protein is CASSQDELAGAGSYNEQFF.

This sequence joins TRBV15 and TRBJ1-1; D is undetermined. In germline, CDR1 is LNHNV, CDR2 YYDKDF (reference sequence). The V and J ends lost 4 bases and 5 bases respectively, with 11 bases between them. The CDR3 loop spans 13 amino acids. The CDR3 spells CATSIGRATEAFF. The CDR3 nucleotides are TGTGCCACCAGCATTGGGAGGGCAACTGAAGCTTTCTTT.

J is TRBJ1-5 and V is TRBV6-5, with D possibly TRBD1 on 5 matching bases. The CDR3 is 14 amino acids. V was clipped by 7 bases and J by 1 base, with 11 bases between them. Per the germline V gene, CDR1 is MNHEY and CDR2 is SVGAGI. The CDR3 spells CASTFRESNQPQHF. The CDR3 coding sequence is TGTGCCAGCACTTTCAGGGAGAGCAATCAGCCCCAGCATTTT.

The rearrangement uses TRBV4-1 and TRBJ2-4, with D possibly TRBD1 on 6 matching bases. V was shortened by 2 bases and J by 6 bases, with 11 bases between the two germline ends. The CDR3 has 14 amino acids. Germline V gives CDR1 MGHRA, CDR2 YSYEKL. The CDR3 protein is CASSQPRQANIQYF. CDR3 nucleotides: TGCGCCAGCAGCCAACCGAGACAGGCAAACATTCAGTACTTC.

The chain has TRBV6-5 and TRBJ1-2; unclear D gene. V was cut by 9 bases and J by 2 bases, with 16 bases left in between. The CDR3 runs to 14 residues. Germline CDR1 MNHEY, CDR2 SVGAGI. As DNA, the CDR3 is TGTGCCAGTGGGGAAATGGACCAGAACTATGGCTACACCTTC. This translates into CASGEMDQNYGYTF.

The rearrangement links TRBV27 to TRBJ2-7; perhaps TRBD1 as D (6 bases). The ends were cut back, 5 bases at V and 2 bases at J, with 13 bases in the middle. There are 14 residues in the CDR3. Germline V lookup: CDR1 MNHEY, CDR2 SMNVEV (reference sequence). The CDR3 protein is CASSLTGYPYEQYF. The CDR3 DNA follows: TGTGCCAGCAGTCTAACAGGGTACCCCTACGAGCAGTACTTC.

This clone was detected only once. This rearrangement joins TRBV5-1 to TRBJ1-1; D is unresolved. Germline CDR1 reads SGHRS; CDR2 reads YFSETQ. V was shortened by 4 bases and J by 4 bases, with 14 bases between the two germline ends. CDR3 length: 14 amino acids. CDR3 bases: TGCGCCAGCAGCCCACGCAACAAGCCCACTGAAGCTTTCTTT. Translation gives CASSPRNKPTEAFF.

The chain employs TRBV19 and TRBJ1-5, with D unclear. Germline V CDR1 and CDR2: LNHDA, SQIVND (reference sequence). The CDR3 contains 17 residues. V was shortened by 1 base and J by 0 bases, with 13 bases between the two germline ends. This chain's CDR3 is CASSIGWQLYSNQPQHF. The CDR3 DNA sequence: TGTGCCAGTAGTATAGGATGGCAGCTCTATAGCAATCAGCCCCAGCATTTT.

The rearrangement joins TRBV6-6 to TRBJ2-1; 11 positions match TRBD2. Germline V gene sequence: CDR1 MNHNY, CDR2 SVGAGI (reference sequence). There are 15 residues in the CDR3. V lost 7 bases and J lost 5; bases outside the gene matches: 7. The CDR3 DNA follows: TGTGCCAGCACCCCACCGACTAGCGGGAACAATGAGCAGTTCTTC. The encoded protein is CASTPPTSGNNEQFF.

The chain joins TRBV9 to TRBJ2-5, with 14 nucleotides matching TRBD2. Trimming removed 3 bases from V and 4 bases from J; junction bases left unmatched: 5. Germline V CDR1 and CDR2: SGDLS, YYNGEE. The CDR3 loop spans 16 amino acids. The CDR3 region has the DNA TGTGCCAGCAGCGGCCGCGGACTAGCGGGGGGAGAGACCCAGTACTTC. Protein: CASSGRGLAGGETQYF. Drawing the rest from reference TRBV9 and TRBJ2-5, the complete variable domain is DSGVTQTPKHLITATGQRVTLRCSPRSGDLSVYWYQQSLDQGLQFLIQYYNGEERAKGNILERFSAQQFPDLHSELNLSSLELGDSALYFCASSGRGLAGGETQYFGPGTRLLVL.

The rearrangement joins TRBV5-6 to TRBJ2-7; 9 positions match TRBD1. Trimming cost V 4 bases and J 1 base; bases outside gene matches: 3. CDR3 length: 14 residues. Germline-derived CDR1 and CDR2 are SGHDT and YYEEEE. This CDR3 is CASSPGQGSYEQYF. CDR3 DNA sequence: TGTGCCAGCAGCCCGGGACAGGGATCCTACGAGCAGTACTTC.